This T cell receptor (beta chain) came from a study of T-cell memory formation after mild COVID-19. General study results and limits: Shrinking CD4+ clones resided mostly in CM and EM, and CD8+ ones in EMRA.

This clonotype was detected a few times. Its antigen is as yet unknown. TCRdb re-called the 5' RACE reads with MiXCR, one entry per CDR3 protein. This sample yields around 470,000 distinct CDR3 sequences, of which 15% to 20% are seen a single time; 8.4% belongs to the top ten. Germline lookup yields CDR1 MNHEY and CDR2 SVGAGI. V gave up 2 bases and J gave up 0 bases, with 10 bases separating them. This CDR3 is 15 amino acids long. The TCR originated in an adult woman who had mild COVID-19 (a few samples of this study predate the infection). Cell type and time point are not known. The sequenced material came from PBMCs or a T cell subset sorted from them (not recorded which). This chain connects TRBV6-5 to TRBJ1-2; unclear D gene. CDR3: CASSYGPSTNYGYTF. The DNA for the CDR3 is TGTGCCAGCAGTTACGGTCCCTCGACTAACTATGGCTACACCTTC.